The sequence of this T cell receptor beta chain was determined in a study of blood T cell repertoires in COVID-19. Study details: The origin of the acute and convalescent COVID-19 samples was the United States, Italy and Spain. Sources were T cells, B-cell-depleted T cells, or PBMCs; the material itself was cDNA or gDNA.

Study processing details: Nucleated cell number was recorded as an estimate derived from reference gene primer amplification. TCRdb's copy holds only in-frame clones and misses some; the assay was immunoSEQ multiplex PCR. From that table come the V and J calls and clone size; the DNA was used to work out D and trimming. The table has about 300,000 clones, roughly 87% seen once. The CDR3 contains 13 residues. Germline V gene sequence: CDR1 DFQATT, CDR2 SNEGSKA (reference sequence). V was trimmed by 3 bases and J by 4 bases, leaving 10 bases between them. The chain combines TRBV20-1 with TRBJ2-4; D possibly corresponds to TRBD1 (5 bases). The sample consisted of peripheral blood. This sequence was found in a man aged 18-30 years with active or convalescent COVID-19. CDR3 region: CSASDRLKNIQYF. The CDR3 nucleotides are TGCAGTGCTAGTGACAGATTAAAAAACATTCAGTACTTC.